A single sample is the source of the 19 T cell receptor beta chains below, sequenced in a study of blood T cell repertoires in COVID-19. Data came from immunoSEQ multiplex PCR; TCRdb stores just in-frame clones and leaves some out. Among 250,000 to 350,000 clones, 75% to 95% were seen once, and the ten largest hold 0.95% to 1.2%. Sequencing was carried out using PBMCs or T cells enriched from blood (not recorded which). The receptors were gathered from a woman in her 30s who had recovered from COVID-19.

The rearrangement joins TRBV4-3 to TRBJ2-3; a weak D match, TRBD2 (5 bases). The CDR3 runs 18 residues. Per germline, CDR1 LGHNA and CDR2 YSLEER. Trimming cost V 0 bases and J 0 bases, with 16 bases left between them. CDR3 in DNA: TGCGCCAGCAGCCAAGATTTCCTCCGCCAGCGGAGCACAGATACGCAGTATTTT. It is translated as CASSQDFLRQRSTDTQYF.

The rearrangement links TRBV7-2 to TRBJ2-3; 14 bases are a match to TRBD2. Germline V gene sequence: CDR1 SGHTA, CDR2 FQGNSA. This CDR3 spans 15 amino acids. Germline trimming cut 8 bases from V and 0 bases from J; bases unmatched to any gene: 1. CDR3 amino acids: CASGTSGSSTDTQYF. As DNA, the CDR3 is TGTGCCAGCGGGACTAGCGGGAGCAGCACAGATACGCAGTATTTT.

The chain is built from TRBV29-1 and TRBJ2-7, with TRBD2 matching 9 bases. CDR3 length: 15 amino acids. CDR1 and CDR2 (germline): SQVTM, ANQGSEA. V lost 3 bases, J lost 0 bases, and 6 bases stayed unmatched. In nucleotides, the CDR3 is TGCAGCGTTGATAGAGGTAGCGGGAGCTCCTACGAGCAGTACTTC. Protein sequence: CSVDRGSGSSYEQYF.

The sample holds one count of this clone. This chain uses TRBV4-2 with TRBJ1-6; 7 positions agree with TRBD1. The CDR3 runs to 16 residues. The ends lost 0 bases at V and 9 bases at J; junction bases unmatched: 8. Germline CDR1 is LGHNA and CDR2 is YNFKEQ. This chain's CDR3 is CASSQETGAPGSPLHF. The CDR3 region has the DNA TGTGCCAGCAGCCAAGAAACAGGGGCCCCGGGTTCACCCCTCCACTTT.

The chain couples TRBV6-5 to TRBJ2-7; TRBD1 is a possible D gene (5 bases). CDR1 is MNHEY, CDR2 SVGAGI, per germline. V shed 4 bases and J shed 2 bases, with 15 bases lying between them. CDR3 length: 15 residues. CDR3 DNA sequence: TGTGCCAGCAGTTTGGGGCGGCCCGGGCCCTACGAGCAGTACTTC. Protein: CASSLGRPGPYEQYF.

The rearrangement links TRBV6-2 or TRBV6-3 to TRBJ2-1; 14 nucleotides match TRBD2. Germline CDR1 and CDR2: MNHEY and SVGEGT. V lost 4 bases, J lost 6 bases, and 8 bases stayed unmatched. The CDR3 runs to 17 residues. The chain's CDR3 is CASSFPAGTSGSNEQFF. CDR3 in DNA: TGTGCCAGCAGTTTCCCCGCGGGGACTAGCGGGAGCAATGAGCAGTTCTTC.

This clone showed up just once. The rearrangement links TRBV30 to TRBJ2-1; no firm D call. The germline V gene has CDR1 GTSNPN and CDR2 SVGIG (reference sequence). The ends were cut back, 3 bases at V and 6 bases at J, with 6 bases in the middle. CDR3 length: 11 amino acids. The CDR3 DNA reads as TGTGCCTGGAGGTCGTTCAATGAGCAGTTCTTC. Residues: CAWRSFNEQFF. Using reference TRBV30 and TRBJ2-1 for the parts outside the CDR3, the full variable domain is SQTIHQWPATLVQPVGSPLSLECTVEGTSNPNLYWYRQAAGRGLQLLFYSVGIGQISSEVPQNLSASRPQDRQFILSSKKLLLSDSGFYLCAWRSFNEQFFGPGTRLTVL.

V gene TRBV7-9 combines with J gene TRBJ1-1; 8 nucleotides line up with TRBD1. V gave up 5 bases and J gave up 0 bases; unmatched junction bases: 2. Germline V gives CDR1 SEHNR, CDR2 FQNEAQ (reference sequence). The CDR3 has 14 amino acids. The CDR3 nucleotides read TGTGCCAGCAGCGGACAGGGTGTGAACACTGAAGCTTTCTTT. Its translation: CASSGQGVNTEAFF.

The CDR3 loop reads CATYSTQGGKNEQYF. The CDR3 coding sequence is TGTGCCACTTACTCCACTCAGGGAGGTAAAAACGAGCAGTACTTC. V gene TRBV11-2 combines with J gene TRBJ2-7; a weak D match, TRBD2 (6 bases). V lost 10 bases and J lost 5, with 24 bases in between. The CDR3 totals 15 residues. Germline V CDR1 and CDR2: SGHAT, FQNNGV.

The chain carries TRBV28 and TRBJ2-7; 9 positions match TRBD1. Germline CDR1 MDHEN, CDR2 SYDVKM. The CDR3 covers 14 residues. The trim removed 6 bases at V and 4 bases at J, leaving 7 bases unmatched. The CDR3 region has the DNA TGTGCCAGCAGGCAGGACAGGGGTTTGTACGAGCAGTACTTC. Protein: CASRQDRGLYEQYF.

The count of this clone is one. The J gene is TRBJ1-1, the V gene TRBV28; perhaps TRBD1 as D (6 bases). Germline CDR1 MDHEN, CDR2 SYDVKM. V lost 11 bases to trimming and J lost 1 base, with 17 bases between them. This CDR3 contains 14 residues. CDR3 DNA sequence: TGTGCCGGCCAGGGGAGACGGGGGAACACTGAAGCTTTCTTT. It translates to CAGQGRRGNTEAFF.

This sequence joins TRBV5-1 and TRBJ2-3; TRBD1 matches 11 bases. The J segment lost 4 bases and the V segment lost 0 bases, leaving 4 bases of the junction unmatched. This CDR3 is 16 amino acids long. CDR1 SGHRS and CDR2 YFSETQ come from the germline V gene. CDR3 amino acids: CASSLVGQGDSDTQYF. The DNA of the CDR3 is TGCGCCAGCAGCTTGGTGGGACAGGGGGATTCAGATACGCAGTATTTT.

A few counts support this clone. The rearrangement uses TRBV2 and TRBJ1-5, with 12 bases that match TRBD1. The V segment lost 4 bases and the J segment 3 bases; nucleotides outside the gene matches: 10. The CDR3 is 18 amino acids. Germline assignment: CDR1 SNHLY and CDR2 FYNNEI. CDR3 amino acids: CASSGGTGGGRVNQPQHF. The CDR3 DNA is TGTGCCAGCAGTGGGGGGACAGGGGGCGGTCGGGTCAATCAGCCCCAGCATTTT.

V and J are TRBV6-5 and TRBJ2-7; D gene uncertain. The germline gives CDR1 MNHEY, CDR2 SVGAGI. The V end was cut by 3 bases, the J end by 1 base, with 10 bases between. The CDR3 length is 14 residues. Here the CDR3 DNA reads TGTGCCAGCAGTTATAGAGGAAATTCCTACGAGCAGTACTTC. The encoded protein is CASSYRGNSYEQYF.

The chain recombines TRBV9 with TRBJ1-2; tentatively, D is TRBD1 (5 bases). V shed 5 bases and J shed 5 bases, with 13 bases lying between them. Germline loops: CDR1 SGDLS, CDR2 YYNGEE. The CDR3 has 13 amino acids. The CDR3 bases are TGTGCCAGCAGTCCAGGGACTGATTATGGCTACACCTTC. It codes for CASSPGTDYGYTF. The full variable domain, with the rest looked up from reference TRBV9 and TRBJ1-2, is DSGVTQTPKHLITATGQRVTLRCSPRSGDLSVYWYQQSLDQGLQFLIQYYNGEERAKGNILERFSAQQFPDLHSELNLSSLELGDSALYFCASSPGTDYGYTFGSGTRLTVV.

This clone was recorded once. V is TRBV3-1 (or the pseudogene TRBV3-2) and J is TRBJ2-5; a possible D gene is TRBD2 (5 bases). This CDR3 region has 12 residues. Trimming removed 5 bases at V and 5 bases at J, with 9 bases between. The germline gives CDR1 LGHDT, CDR2 YNNKEL (reference sequence). Here the CDR3 reads CASSSPGETQYF. CDR3 DNA sequence: TGTGCCAGCAGCTCCCCGGGGGAGACCCAGTACTTC.

This clone counts as medium-sized. The V gene is TRBV4-3, the J gene TRBJ2-1; 7 bases line up with TRBD2. This CDR3 contains 15 residues. Per the germline V gene, CDR1 is LGHNA and CDR2 is YSLEER. After removal of 2 bases from V and 7 bases from J, the junction contained 8 bases not matched to a gene. The DNA of the CDR3 is TGCGCCAGCAGCCAATCTGGCGGGAGTGGTAATGAGCAGTTCTTC. This translates into CASSQSGGSGNEQFF.

This clone was seen just once. V and J are TRBV6-2 or TRBV6-3 and TRBJ2-2; a weak D match, TRBD1 (5 bases). The germline V gene has CDR1 MNHEY and CDR2 SVGEGT. The CDR3 covers 15 residues. Trimming removed 0 bases at V and 4 bases at J, with 9 bases between. The CDR3 here is CASSYSLGATGELFF. In DNA form, the CDR3 reads TGTGCCAGCAGTTACTCTTTAGGGGCCACCGGGGAGCTGTTTTTT.

V gene TRBV9 combines with J gene TRBJ1-4; D perhaps matches TRBD1 (5 bases). Trimming cost V 3 bases and J 5 bases, with 11 bases left between them. This CDR3 has 14 residues. From germline, CDR1 is SGDLS and CDR2 YYNGEE. CDR3: CASSGGAPNEKLFF. The CDR3 DNA follows: TGTGCCAGCAGCGGGGGCGCTCCGAATGAAAAACTGTTTTTT.